The 31 T cell receptor beta chains given below trace back to one sample, sequenced in a study of cytomegalovirus exposure and HLA in healthy donors. The PCR ran on 60 Vbeta and 13 Jbeta primers. TCRdb keeps only in-frame clones here, not all; method: immunoSEQ multiplex PCR. Among around 68,000 clones listed, around 86% were seen once. The sequenced material came from PBMCs. The receptor source for this set is a female donor in good health and CMV-seronegative.

CDR3 sequence: CAWQRLVGDTQYF. CDR3 nucleotides: TGTGCCTGGCAGCGCCTTGTGGGAGATACGCAGTATTTT. This chain connects TRBV30 to TRBJ2-3; no clear D. The CDR3 consists of 13 residues. Trimming cost V 5 bases and J 5 bases, with 14 bases left between them. CDR1 is GTSNPN, CDR2 SVGIG, per germline (reference sequence).

The chain has TRBV6-5 and TRBJ2-5, with 7 bases lining up with TRBD1. The DNA end favors TRBJ2-7, so the J call may be wrong. Germline CDR1 reads MNHEY; CDR2 reads SVGAGI. There are 15 residues in the CDR3. Here the CDR3 reads CASRPRQGGYYEQYF. The CDR3 bases are TGTGCCAGCAGGCCAAGACAGGGTGGCTACTACGAGCAGTACTTC.

The chain combines TRBV7-9 with TRBJ1-1, with unresolved D. V lost 3 bases, J lost 4 bases, and 12 bases lay in between. The germline CDR1 and CDR2 sequences are SEHNR and FQNEAQ (reference sequence). CDR3 size: 14 residues. The CDR3: CASSLTIPGTEAFF. CDR3 DNA: TGTGCCAGCAGCTTGACCATACCGGGCACTGAAGCTTTCTTT.

This chain links TRBV19 with TRBJ1-1; D is possibly TRBD1 (6 bases). CDR1 is LNHDA, CDR2 SQIVND, per germline (reference sequence). The V and J ends lost 1 base and 3 bases respectively, with 9 bases between them. CDR3 length: 14 amino acids. Here the CDR3 DNA reads TGTGCCAGTAGTATAGCTACAGGGCACACTGAAGCTTTCTTT. Protein product: CASSIATGHTEAFF.

The gene calls are TRBV7-8 and TRBJ2-4, with D tentatively TRBD1 (5 bases). The CDR3 spans 15 residues. Trimming removed 5 bases from V and 5 bases from J, with 16 bases in between. Germline lookup yields CDR1 SGHVS and CDR2 FQNEAQ. This CDR3 is CASSPQTGHENIQYF. CDR3 DNA sequence: TGTGCCAGCAGCCCGCAGACTGGACACGAAAACATTCAGTACTTC.

This chain uses TRBV6-5 with TRBJ2-7; D gene uncertain. The V end was cut by 2 bases, the J end by 0 bases, with 8 bases between. Germline-derived CDR1 and CDR2 are MNHEY and SVGAGI. There are 14 residues in the CDR3. The CDR3 nucleotides read TGTGCCAGCAGTTACGCCAGTTCCTCCTACGAGCAGTACTTC. This codes for CASSYASSSYEQYF.

V and J are TRBV6-5 and TRBJ1-2; TRBD1 is a possible D gene (5 bases). The CDR3 consists of 14 residues. CDR1 and CDR2 (germline): MNHEY, SVGAGI. Deletions cut 7 bases from V and 6 bases from J, with 18 bases between. CDR3 residues: CASKGSVGVNGYTF. The CDR3 DNA reads TGTGCCAGCAAGGGGTCGGTAGGGGTGAATGGCTACACCTTC.

The chain employs TRBV29-1 and TRBJ2-1, with a tentative D call TRBD2 (6 bases). The CDR3 spans 14 residues. V dropped 0 bases and J dropped 2 bases, with 8 bases sitting between them. From germline, CDR1 is SQVTM and CDR2 ANQGSEA. Written as DNA, the CDR3 is TGCAGCGTTGAAGAGGAGCGGGCCTACAATGAGCAGTTCTTC. It translates to CSVEEERAYNEQFF.

V usage is TRBV7-9 and J usage is TRBJ1-2, with a possible D match to TRBD1 (5 bases). This CDR3 is built from 15 residues. The germline V and J ends were trimmed by 3 bases and 3 bases, with 14 bases remaining between them. Germline loops: CDR1 SEHNR, CDR2 FQNEAQ (reference sequence). Here the CDR3 DNA reads TGTGCCAGCAGCTTTGTTCAGACAGAAGACTATGGCTACACCTTC. Translating gives CASSFVQTEDYGYTF.

The chain combines TRBV6-1 with TRBJ1-1; a possible D gene is TRBD1 (6 bases). V was trimmed by 4 bases and J by 1 base, leaving 16 bases between them. CDR3 length: 16 residues. Looked up from germline, CDR1 is MNHNS and CDR2 is SASEGT. The CDR3 protein is CASSAVGGGANTEAFF. The CDR3 region has the DNA TGTGCCAGCAGTGCCGTAGGTGGGGGGGCGAACACTGAAGCTTTCTTT.

The V call is TRBV6-6, the J call TRBJ2-7, with TRBD1 matching over 7 bases. V lost 6 bases to trimming and J lost 4 bases; unmatched junction nucleotides: 6. The CDR3 has 13 residues. Germline CDR1 reads MNHNY; CDR2 reads SVGAGI (reference sequence). The chain's CDR3 is CASRDPTGYEQYF. CDR3 bases: TGTGCCAGCAGAGACCCGACAGGGTACGAGCAGTACTTC.

V gene TRBV6-5 combines with J gene TRBJ1-1; 7 bases map to TRBD1. This CDR3 comprises 14 residues. With 6 bases clipped from V and 1 base from J, the junction kept 5 bases outside the gene matches. The V gene's germline CDR1 is MNHEY and CDR2 SVGAGI. The CDR3 nucleotides are TGTGCCAGCAGGGCGACAGGGTGGAACACTGAAGCTTTCTTT. Residues: CASRATGWNTEAFF.

The rearrangement uses TRBV6-1 and TRBJ1-1; TRBD1 matches at 8 bases. The V and J ends lost 6 bases and 3 bases, in that order; junction bases with no gene match: 3. The V gene's germline CDR1 is MNHNS and CDR2 SASEGT. CDR3 size: 13 residues. Here the CDR3 reads CASRMTGDTEAFF. CDR3 in DNA: TGTGCCAGCAGAATGACAGGGGACACTGAAGCTTTCTTT.

V is TRBV5-1 and J is TRBJ2-7; 11 nucleotides agree with TRBD2. This CDR3 has 15 amino acids. The germline V gene encodes CDR1 SGHRS and CDR2 YFSETQ. V lost 0 bases, J lost 2 bases, and 1 base stayed unmatched. The CDR3 protein is CASSLELAGAYEQYF. The CDR3 DNA follows: TGCGCCAGCAGCTTGGAACTAGCGGGGGCCTACGAGCAGTACTTC.

V is TRBV12-5 and J is TRBJ1-2; possible D gene TRBD1, 5 bases. The V gene lost 1 base and the J gene lost 4 bases, with 10 bases spanning the gap. Germline CDR1 and CDR2: LGHNT and FRNRAP. CDR3 length: 14 residues. The CDR3 nucleotides are TGTGCTAGTGGTTTGGGAGCCGGGGGCTATGGCTACACCTTC. Its protein is CASGLGAGGYGYTF.

This sequence joins TRBV28 and TRBJ1-6, with 10 bases aligning to TRBD1. Trimming at V came to 5 bases and at J to 7 bases, leaving 2 bases not matched to a gene. The CDR3 is 14 residues long. Germline assignment: CDR1 MDHEN and CDR2 SYDVKM. CDR3 DNA sequence: TGTGCCAGCAGTCCGACAGGGGGCAATTCACCCCTCCACTTT. Its protein product is CASSPTGGNSPLHF.

The chain employs TRBV7-2 and TRBJ2-3; 8 nucleotides agree with TRBD1. V trimming: 0 bases; J trimming: 12 bases; junction bases outside the gene matches: 5. Germline V gene lookup returns CDR1 SGHTA and CDR2 FQGNSA. The CDR3 spans 13 residues. CDR3 sequence (DNA): TGTGCCAGCAGCTTAGCTGACAGGGGTTCCCAGTATTTT. Its translation is CASSLADRGSQYF.

The V gene is TRBV6-4, the J gene TRBJ2-2; perhaps TRBD1 as D (6 bases). Trimming stripped 6 bases from V and 6 bases from J, with 17 bases between. This CDR3 has 15 residues. The germline V gene has CDR1 MRHNA and CDR2 SNTAGT. The CDR3 nucleotides are TGTGCCAGCAGCTATTTCAGGGGTGGCCCCGGGGAGCTGTTTTTT. Its translation is CASSYFRGGPGELFF.

The J gene is TRBJ1-1, the V gene TRBV5-6, with D perhaps matching TRBD1 (5 bases). This CDR3 has 18 residues. V shed 1 base and J shed 1 base, with 20 bases lying between them. The germline CDR1 and CDR2 sequences are SGHDT and YYEEEE. The CDR3 DNA reads as TGTGCCAGCAGCTTGCCCGGATTAACGACAGTCCCGAACACTGAAGCTTTCTTT. It is translated as CASSLPGLTTVPNTEAFF.

The rearrangement joins TRBV7-2 to TRBJ2-7; 7 bases are a match to TRBD2. Looked up from germline, CDR1 is SGHTA and CDR2 is FQGNSA. This CDR3 has 14 residues. V lost 2 bases to trimming and J lost 6 bases; unmatched junction nucleotides: 7. In nucleotides, the CDR3 is TGTGCCAGCAGCTTATGGACTAGTGCCCGCGAGCAGTACTTC. Translating gives CASSLWTSAREQYF.

This clone was seen once. As DNA, the CDR3 is TGTGCCAGCAGTTATGGGACAGGGTTAGACGAGCAGTACTTC. As protein: CASSYGTGLDEQYF. V gene TRBV6-5 combines with J gene TRBJ2-7, with TRBD1 matching over 9 bases. After removal of 3 bases from V and 5 bases from J, the junction contained 5 bases not matched to a gene. CDR1 and CDR2 from the germline V gene are MNHEY and SVGAGI. The CDR3 consists of 14 residues.

This sequence joins TRBV11-1 and TRBJ1-1; D is unresolved. The germline V and J ends were trimmed by 2 bases and 3 bases, with 4 bases remaining between them. The length of the CDR3 is 12 residues. Germline CDR1 reads SGHAT; CDR2 reads FQDESV (reference sequence). CDR3: CASSLYYTEAFF. DNA for the CDR3: TGTGCCAGCAGCTTATACTACACTGAAGCTTTCTTT.

This chain links TRBV5-1 with TRBJ2-2, with TRBD1 matching 9 bases. CDR1 and CDR2 from the germline V gene are SGHRS and YFSETQ. J gave up 7 bases and V 1 base, and 8 bases lay outside the gene matches. The CDR3 is 16 residues long. This chain's CDR3 is CASSLRTGDQVGELFF. DNA of the CDR3: TGCGCCAGCAGCTTGCGGACAGGGGACCAGGTCGGGGAGCTGTTTTTT.

V usage is TRBV28 and J usage is TRBJ1-1; no clear D. Trimming stripped 5 bases from V and 1 base from J, with 8 bases between. The CDR3 totals 13 residues. Germline V lookup: CDR1 MDHEN, CDR2 SYDVKM. Here the CDR3 DNA reads TGTGCCAGCAGTCCCGACTGGAACACTGAAGCTTTCTTT. Residues: CASSPDWNTEAFF.

The rearrangement joins TRBV6-1 to TRBJ1-4, with D possibly being TRBD1 (5 bases). Trimming took off 5 bases at V and 0 bases at J, with 7 bases between the two ends. The CDR3 contains 14 residues. Looked up from germline, CDR1 is MNHNS and CDR2 is SASEGT. This CDR3 is CASSKTATNEKLFF. For the CDR3, the DNA is TGTGCCAGCAGTAAGACAGCAACTAATGAAAAACTGTTTTTT.

The J gene is TRBJ1-1, the V gene TRBV7-2; 7 bases agree with TRBD1. Germline assignment: CDR1 SGHTA and CDR2 FQGNSA. The CDR3 spans 12 residues. Trimming removed 4 bases from V and 10 bases from J; junction bases left unmatched: 6. DNA for the CDR3: TGTGCCAGCAGCTCATGGGCAGGGGGAGCTTTCTTT. This translates into CASSSWAGGAFF.

V usage is TRBV7-2 and J usage is TRBJ2-2; maybe TRBD1 (5 bases). The CDR3 has 14 residues. CDR1 and CDR2 (germline): SGHTA, FQGNSA. Trimming cost V 6 bases and J 4 bases, with 12 bases left between them. For the CDR3, the DNA is TGTGCCAGCAGGACGGACACGAGCACCGGGGAGCTGTTTTTT. Amino acid sequence: CASRTDTSTGELFF.

The chain employs TRBV21-1 and TRBJ2-7; the DNA was not compared with TRBD1, the D call given in the table. TRBV21-1 is a documented pseudogene. The CDR3 runs 16 residues. CDR3: CASSKVDNAPSYEQYF. In nucleotides, the CDR3 is TGTGCCAGCAGCAAAGTCGACAACGCCCCATCCTACGAGCAGTACTTC.

The chain has TRBV5-1 and TRBJ1-6, with 9 nucleotides matching TRBD1. The junction had 9 bases not matched to a gene; V was cut back by 4 bases and J by 10 bases. In germline, CDR1 is SGHRS, CDR2 YFSETQ. The CDR3 spans 15 residues. The CDR3, as DNA: TGCGCCAGCAGCCCTCGGACAGGGGAAAGATCACCCCTCCACTTT. Translated: CASSPRTGERSPLHF.

V gene TRBV9 combines with J gene TRBJ1-2; weak D call: TRBD1 (6 bases). Looked up from germline, CDR1 is SGDLS and CDR2 is YYNGEE. V lost 4 bases and J 11 bases, leaving 15 bases between the germline ends. The CDR3 totals 12 residues. Written as DNA, the CDR3 is TGTGCCAGCAGCTCTGTGAGGGGGGGGTACACCTTC. This translates into CASSSVRGGYTF.

This chain joins TRBV7-6 and TRBJ2-7; no clear D. The length of the CDR3 is 17 residues. Germline loops: CDR1 SGHVS, CDR2 FNYEAQ. The V end was cut by 0 bases, the J end by 2 bases, with 17 bases between. In DNA form, the CDR3 reads TGTGCCAGCAGCTTAGCGAGGCCCCGGGTATCGACCTACGAGCAGTACTTC. Its protein is CASSLARPRVSTYEQYF.